This T cell receptor (beta chain) is from a study of technical replicates of blood from a few donors. Assay: immunoSEQ multiplex PCR; the TCRdb copy retains only in-frame clones and omits some. The table includes tens of thousands of clones, approximately 93% detected once. J gave up 3 bases and V 2 bases, and 8 bases lay outside the gene matches. The germline CDR1 and CDR2 sequences are KGHSH and LQKENI. The CDR3 has 17 amino acids. Sequencing used T cells isolated from PBMCs. This sequence originates from a human donor in good health. The chain carries TRBV18 and TRBJ2-3; TRBD1 matches 10 bases. CDR3 coding DNA: TGTGCCAGCTCACCAACCCGGGACAGGGGAAGAACAGATACGCAGTATTTT. This gives the protein CASSPTRDRGRTDTQYF.